This is a list of T cell receptor beta chains from one sample in a study of T-cell reconstitution after alpha-beta-depleted transplantation in children. TCRdb independently ran MiXCR on the PCR reads; one entry per CDR3 protein. The data contain hundreds of thousands of distinct CDR3 sequences, 16% of them seen just once; the ten biggest clones take up 0.8% to 1.1%. Specimen: PBMCs from the stem cell graft donor, collected from the stem cell graft. These receptors all stem from a human donor who donated a stem cell graft to a child with acute myeloid leukemia. Each CDR3 is given with its conserved first and last residue. A D gene is named only where the DNA matches it firmly. Expanded clones are given a class, and other clones once, few, many or no size at all.

>TRBJ1-5|TRBV7-9|TRBD1|15|NA
CASSLYTGADQPQHF
TGTGCCAGCAGCTTGTATACAGGGGCTGATCAGCCCCAGCATTTT
>TRBJ2-2|TRBV20-1|NA|14|many
CSARVSSATGELFF
TGCAGTGCTAGAGTGTCTAGCGCCACCGGGGAGCTGTTTTTT
>TRBJ2-7|TRBV7-9|TRBD1|14|few
CASSPRQGYYEQYF
TGTGCCAGCAGCCCTCGACAGGGATATTACGAGCAGTACTTC
>TRBJ1-5|TRBV7-8|NA|15|NA
CASSLVGSYNQPQHF
TGTGCCAGCAGCTTAGTGGGCAGCTACAATCAGCCCCAGCATTTT
>TRBJ1-5|TRBV27|TRBD1|14|NA
CASPPGQDRQPQHF
TGTGCCAGCCCTCCAGGACAGGATCGCCAGCCCCAGCATTTT
>TRBJ1-3|TRBV7-2|NA|14|few
CASSLDGGGNTIYF
TGTGCCAGCAGCTTAGATGGTGGTGGAAACACCATATATTTT
>TRBJ1-6|TRBV20-1|NA|15|few
CSASASGRSNSPLHF
TGCAGTGCTAGCGCGTCGGGACGCTCTAATTCACCCCTCCACTTT
>TRBJ2-3|TRBV6-4|NA|14|many
CASSESGATDTQYF
TGTGCCAGCAGTGAGTCGGGGGCCACAGATACGCAGTATTTT
>TRBJ2-2|TRBV4-3|TRBD2|15|few
CASSHSWGGTGELFF
TGCGCCAGCAGCCATTCTTGGGGGGGCACCGGGGAGCTGTTTTTT
>TRBJ2-3|TRBV12-3/TRBV12-4|NA|14|many
CASSLAANTDTQYF
TGTGCCAGCAGTTTGGCGGCCAACACAGATACGCAGTATTTT
>TRBJ2-7|TRBV7-2|NA|15|many
CASSLALGLSYEQYF
TGTGCCAGCAGCTTAGCCTTGGGCCTCTCCTACGAGCAGTACTTC
>TRBJ2-3|TRBV7-2|NA|14|NA
CASSQILVVDTQYF
TGTGCCAGCAGCCAGATCCTAGTCGTTGATACGCAGTATTTT
>TRBJ2-2|TRBV7-2|NA|13|NA
CASRSPAPGELFF
TGTGCCAGCAGGTCACCCGCGCCCGGGGAGCTGTTTTTT
>TRBJ1-5|TRBV7-2|NA|14|many
CASSLALGGQPQHF
TGTGCCAGCAGCTTAGCCCTAGGCGGTCAGCCCCAGCATTTT
>TRBJ2-3|TRBV20-1|TRBD2|16|NA
CSALPLTSGAADTQYF
TGCAGTGCTCTTCCCCTTACTAGCGGGGCCGCAGATACGCAGTATTTT
>TRBJ1-1|TRBV20-1|NA|16|few
CSARDPWGGQNTEAFF
TGCAGTGCTAGAGACCCTTGGGGGGGCCAGAACACTGAAGCTTTCTTT
>TRBJ2-3|TRBV20-1|NA|12|many
CSARDGEDTQYF
TGCAGTGCTAGAGATGGGGAGGATACGCAGTATTTT
>TRBJ2-3|TRBV5-1|TRBD2|15|NA
CASSLQAGLSDTQYF
TGCGCCAGCAGCTTGCAAGCGGGGCTCTCAGATACGCAGTATTTT
>TRBJ1-1|TRBV20-1|NA|11|many
CSASRVREAFF
TGCAGTGCTAGTAGGGTCCGTGAAGCTTTCTTT
>TRBJ2-7|TRBV20-1|NA|14|many
CSAEGTGNSYEQYF
TGCAGTGCTGAAGGAACGGGCAACTCCTACGAGCAGTACTTC
>TRBJ1-1|TRBV5-1|NA|17|NA
CASSLAFQTLLNTEAFF
TGCGCCAGCAGCTTGGCCTTCCAGACCCTCCTGAACACTGAAGCTTTCTTT
>TRBJ2-3|TRBV6-5|NA|16|many
CASTRSPRGSTDTQYF
TGTGCCAGCACCCGGTCCCCGCGGGGCTCCACAGATACGCAGTATTTT
>TRBJ1-4|TRBV4-3|NA|17|few
CASSQRDRLTTNEKLFF
TGCGCCAGCAGCCAGCGGGACCGACTCACAACTAATGAAAAACTGTTTTTT
>TRBJ2-4|TRBV29-1|TRBD1|13|many
CSVPDRGKNIQYF
TGCAGCGTGCCCGACAGGGGTAAAAACATTCAGTACTTC
>TRBJ2-1|TRBV20-1|NA|13|many
CSAEGVSYNEQFF
TGCAGTGCCGAGGGGGTCTCCTACAATGAGCAGTTCTTC
>TRBJ1-5|TRBV12-5|NA|15|NA
CASGLVRGEDQPQHF
TGTGCTAGTGGTTTGGTACGCGGGGAAGATCAGCCCCAGCATTTT
>TRBJ1-1|TRBV18|TRBD1|13|NA
CASSEDRVAEAFF
TGTGCCAGCTCAGAGGACAGGGTGGCTGAAGCTTTCTTT
>TRBJ2-1|TRBV29-1|NA|14|many
CSVVEGGRDNEQFF
TGCAGCGTTGTGGAGGGGGGCAGAGACAATGAGCAGTTCTTC
>TRBJ2-3|TRBV11-2|NA|17|few
CASTPNRSKQRPDTQYF
TGTGCCAGCACCCCGAATCGGTCAAAGCAAAGGCCAGATACGCAGTATTTT
>TRBJ1-1|TRBV5-1|NA|11|few
CASSLASMWVF
TGCGCCAGCAGCTTGGCGTCCATGTGGGTCTTT
>TRBJ2-3|TRBV29-1|TRBD2|16|NA
CSVEDWASGGGDTQYF
TGCAGCGTTGAAGATTGGGCTAGCGGGGGGGGCGATACGCAGTATTTT
>TRBJ2-4|TRBV6-5|NA|12|many
CATRGYGDIQYF
TGTGCCACGCGGGGCTACGGGGACATTCAGTACTTC
>TRBJ2-7|TRBV7-2|TRBD2|15|many
CASSQTSGGGYEQYF
TGTGCCAGCAGCCAAACTAGCGGGGGGGGTTACGAGCAGTACTTC
>TRBJ2-5|TRBV7-6|NA|12|few
CASRETGETQYF
TGTGCCAGCAGGGAAACTGGAGAGACCCAGTACTTC
>TRBJ2-3|TRBV24-1|NA|15|few
CATSDFPEDTDTQYF
TGTGCCACCAGTGATTTTCCGGAAGACACAGATACGCAGTATTTT
>TRBJ1-3|TRBV20-1|NA|16|many
CSALNIPGRAGNTIYF
TGCAGTGCCCTAAATATCCCGGGACGAGCTGGAAACACCATATATTTT
>TRBJ1-2|TRBV20-1|NA|14|many
CSARVIDSIYGYTF
TGCAGTGCTAGAGTTATTGACAGCATCTATGGCTACACCTTC
>TRBJ2-1|TRBV29-1|NA|15|many
CSVVHGRVDHNEQFF
TGCAGCGTTGTTCATGGCAGGGTGGACCACAATGAGCAGTTCTTC
>TRBJ1-5|TRBV12-3/TRBV12-4|NA|15|many
CASSPRGGENQPQHF
TGTGCCAGCAGCCCACGGGGAGGCGAAAATCAGCCCCAGCATTTT
>TRBJ1-1|TRBV30|NA|14|few
CAWSVSRKRAEAFF
TGTGCCTGGAGTGTATCCCGAAAGCGAGCTGAAGCTTTCTTT
>TRBJ2-7|TRBV18|TRBD2|12|NA
CASSAGENEQYF
TGTGCCAGCTCAGCGGGGGAAAACGAGCAGTACTTC